This T cell receptor beta chain was recovered during a study of cytomegalovirus exposure and HLA in healthy donors. This CDR3 spans 16 amino acids. The V gene lost 4 bases and the J gene lost 1 base, with 19 bases spanning the gap. Germline assignment: CDR1 SQVTM and CDR2 ANQGSEA. This clone has a handful of counts. PCR primers comprised 60 Vbeta and 13 Jbeta primers. Clones were sequenced by immunoSEQ multiplex PCR, and TCRdb holds only the in-frame ones, with some missing. The sample records 120,000 or so clones, 81% being singletons. The chain carries TRBV29-1 and TRBJ1-1, with D possibly being TRBD1 (6 bases). Sequencing input: PBMCs. This clonotype was sampled from a man aged 18 to 30 in good health and CMV-seropositive. CDR3: CSVVDPTQGSNTEAFF. DNA for the CDR3: TGCAGCGTTGTTGACCCGACCCAGGGGTCGAACACTGAAGCTTTCTTT.